This is a list of T cell receptor beta chains from one sample in a study of beta chain features in type 1 diabetes. The method was immunoSEQ multiplex PCR; TCRdb's version includes in-frame clones alone and lacks a portion of them. Of hundreds of thousands of clones listed, about 14% were seen once; the top ten hold 0.04%. The specimen was naive CD4+ T cells from blood. The receptors shown here come from a man aged 18-30 years with type 1 diabetes. CDR3s include the opening cysteine and the closing phenylalanine or tryptophan. A D gene is named only where the DNA matches it firmly. Size is omitted from some rows. Given values are once, few, many or a class for expanded clones.

size: NA
J: TRBJ1-5
V: TRBV7-2
D: TRBD1
DNA: TGTGCCAGCAACAGACAGGGAGGGGATCAGCCCCAGCATTTT
CDR3: CASNRQGGDQPQHF

size: NA
J: TRBJ2-7
V: TRBV6-6
D: TRBD1
DNA: TGTGCCAGCAGCCGGGACAGGGTCGGCGAGCAGTACTTC
CDR3: CASSRDRVGEQYF

size: NA
J: TRBJ1-3
V: TRBV5-1
D: NA
DNA: TGCGCCAGCACCCGAGAGGGGAGCTCTGGAAACACCATATATTTT
CDR3: CASTREGSSGNTIYF

size: NA
J: TRBJ2-5
V: TRBV2
D: NA
DNA: TGTGCCAGCAGTGAATTGGAGACCCAGTACTTC
CDR3: CASSELETQYF

size: NA
J: TRBJ1-5
V: TRBV23-1
D: TRBD1
DNA: TGCGCCAGCAGTCACTCGGACAGGGGGCAGCGACAGCCCCAGCATTTT
CDR3: CASSHSDRGQRQPQHF

size: NA
J: TRBJ2-7
V: TRBV10-3
D: TRBD1
DNA: TGTGCCATCAGCCCCACACCGGGACAGAGTTCCTACGAGCAGTACTTC
CDR3: CAISPTPGQSSYEQYF

size: few
J: TRBJ2-1
V: TRBV6-1
D: NA
DNA: TGTGCCAGCACTCCTAATCAGGAGCCCTACAATGAGCAGTTCTTC
CDR3: CASTPNQEPYNEQFF

size: few
J: TRBJ2-7
V: TRBV9
D: TRBD2
DNA: TGTGCCAGCAGCGCAAACCCATCGGGACTAGACATCTACGAGCAGTACTTC
CDR3: CASSANPSGLDIYEQYF

size: NA
J: TRBJ1-1
V: TRBV18
D: NA
DNA: TGTGCCAGCTCACCGCCCAGGGACCATGACACTGAAGCTTTCTTT
CDR3: CASSPPRDHDTEAFF

size: NA
J: TRBJ1-6
V: TRBV27
D: NA
DNA: TGTGCCAGCAGCCTCGAAGTTTATTCACCCCTCCACTTT
CDR3: CASSLEVYSPLHF